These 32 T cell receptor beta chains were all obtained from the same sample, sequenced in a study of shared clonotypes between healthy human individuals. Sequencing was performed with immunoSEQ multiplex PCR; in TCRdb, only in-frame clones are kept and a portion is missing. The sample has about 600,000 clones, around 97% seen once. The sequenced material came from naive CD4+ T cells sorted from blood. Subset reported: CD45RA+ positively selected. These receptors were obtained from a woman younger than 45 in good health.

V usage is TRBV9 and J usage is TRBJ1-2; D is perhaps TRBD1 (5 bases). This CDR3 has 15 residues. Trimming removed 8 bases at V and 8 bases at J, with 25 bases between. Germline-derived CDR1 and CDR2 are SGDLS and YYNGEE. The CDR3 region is CARDQSRARGSGYTF. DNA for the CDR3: TGTGCCAGAGACCAAAGTCGGGCGCGGGGGAGCGGCTACACCTTC.

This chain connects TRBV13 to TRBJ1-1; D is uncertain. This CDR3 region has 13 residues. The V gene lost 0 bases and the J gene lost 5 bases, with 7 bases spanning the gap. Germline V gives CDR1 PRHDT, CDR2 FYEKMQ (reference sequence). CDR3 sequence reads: CASSLGASTEAFF. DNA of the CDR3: TGTGCCAGCAGCTTAGGGGCCAGTACTGAAGCTTTCTTT.

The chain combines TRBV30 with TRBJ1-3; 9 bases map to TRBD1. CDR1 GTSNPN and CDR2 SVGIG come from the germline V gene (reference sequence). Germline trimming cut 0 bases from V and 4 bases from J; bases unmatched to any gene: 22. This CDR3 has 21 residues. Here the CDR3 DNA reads TGTGCCTGGAGTGTAGACGCGGGGGTAGATCAACAGGGGGCGAAAGGAAACACCATATATTTT. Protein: CAWSVDAGVDQQGAKGNTIYF.

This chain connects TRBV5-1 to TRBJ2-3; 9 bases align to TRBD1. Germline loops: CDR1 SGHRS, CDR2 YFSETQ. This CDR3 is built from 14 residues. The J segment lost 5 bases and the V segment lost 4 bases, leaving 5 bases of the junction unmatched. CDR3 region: CASSGGTGIDTQYF. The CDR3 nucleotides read TGCGCCAGCAGCGGTGGGACAGGGATAGATACGCAGTATTTT.

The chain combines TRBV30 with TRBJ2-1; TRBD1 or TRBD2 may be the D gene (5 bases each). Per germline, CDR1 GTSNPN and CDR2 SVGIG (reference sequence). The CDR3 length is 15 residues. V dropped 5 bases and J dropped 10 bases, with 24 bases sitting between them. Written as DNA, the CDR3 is TGTGCCTGGGGAGAGGGGCTAGCCTTTGGGGTAGAGCAGTTCTTC. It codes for CAWGEGLAFGVEQFF.

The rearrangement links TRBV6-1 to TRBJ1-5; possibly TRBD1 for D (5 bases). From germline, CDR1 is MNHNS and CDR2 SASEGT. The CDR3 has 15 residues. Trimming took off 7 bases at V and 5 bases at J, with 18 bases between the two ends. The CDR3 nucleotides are TGTGCCAGCAACCCGCAGGGCGGCGCCCATCAGCCCCAGCATTTT. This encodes CASNPQGGAHQPQHF.

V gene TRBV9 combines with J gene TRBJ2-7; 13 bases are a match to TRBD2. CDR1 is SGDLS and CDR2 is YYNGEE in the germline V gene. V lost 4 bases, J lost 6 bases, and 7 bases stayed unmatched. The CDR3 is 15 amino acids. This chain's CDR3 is CASSPRTSGSPEQYF. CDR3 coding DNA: TGTGCCAGCAGCCCCCGGACTAGCGGGAGTCCCGAGCAGTACTTC.

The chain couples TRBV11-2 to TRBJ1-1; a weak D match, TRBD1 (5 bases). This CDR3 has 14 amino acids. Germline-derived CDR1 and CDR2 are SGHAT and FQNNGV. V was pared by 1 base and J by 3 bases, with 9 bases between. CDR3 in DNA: TGTGCCAGCAGCTTAGTGGAGGGACACACTGAAGCTTTCTTT. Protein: CASSLVEGHTEAFF.

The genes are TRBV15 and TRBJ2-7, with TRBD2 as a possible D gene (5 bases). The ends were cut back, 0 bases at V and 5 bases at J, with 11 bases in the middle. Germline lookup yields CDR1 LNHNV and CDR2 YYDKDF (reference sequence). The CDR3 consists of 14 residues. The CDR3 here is CATSRELGLDEQYF. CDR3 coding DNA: TGTGCCACCAGCAGAGAACTAGGTCTAGACGAGCAGTACTTC.

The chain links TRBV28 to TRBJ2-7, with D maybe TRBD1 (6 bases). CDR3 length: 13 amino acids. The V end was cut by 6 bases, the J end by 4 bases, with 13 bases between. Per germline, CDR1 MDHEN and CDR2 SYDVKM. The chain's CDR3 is CASRRQDNYEQYF. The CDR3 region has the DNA TGTGCCAGCAGACGACAGGATAATTACGAGCAGTACTTC. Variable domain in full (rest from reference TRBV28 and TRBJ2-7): DVKVTQSSRYLVKRTGEKVFLECVQDMDHENMFWYRQDPGLGLRLIYFSYDVKMKEKGDIPEGYSVSREKKERFSLILESASTNQTSMYLCASRRQDNYEQYFGPGTRLTVT.

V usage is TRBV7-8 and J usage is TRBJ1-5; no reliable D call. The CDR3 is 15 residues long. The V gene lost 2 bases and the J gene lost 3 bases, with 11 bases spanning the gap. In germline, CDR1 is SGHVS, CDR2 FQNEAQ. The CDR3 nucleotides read TGTGCCAGCAGCTTAATCTGGACGGCCAATCAGCCCCAGCATTTT. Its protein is CASSLIWTANQPQHF.

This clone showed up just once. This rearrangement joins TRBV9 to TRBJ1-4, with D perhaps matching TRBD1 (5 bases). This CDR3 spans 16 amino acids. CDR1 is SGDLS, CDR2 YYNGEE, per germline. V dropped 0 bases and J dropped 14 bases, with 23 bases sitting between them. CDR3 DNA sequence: TGTGCCAGCAGCGTAGATGCACAGGTTCCGCCGAAAAGCCTGTTTTTT. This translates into CASSVDAQVPPKSLFF.

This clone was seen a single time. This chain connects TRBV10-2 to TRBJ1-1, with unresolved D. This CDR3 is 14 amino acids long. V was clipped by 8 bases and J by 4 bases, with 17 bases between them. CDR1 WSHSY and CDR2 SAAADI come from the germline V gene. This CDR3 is CASSVPGSGTEAFF. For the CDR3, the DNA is TGCGCCAGCTCAGTCCCAGGCTCGGGCACTGAAGCTTTCTTT.

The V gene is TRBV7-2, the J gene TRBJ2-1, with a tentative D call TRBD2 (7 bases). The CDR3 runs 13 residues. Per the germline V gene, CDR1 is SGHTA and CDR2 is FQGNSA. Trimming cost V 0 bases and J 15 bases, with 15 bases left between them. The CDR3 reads CASSLAGGREWFF. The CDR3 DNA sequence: TGTGCCAGCAGCTTAGCGGGGGGGCGGGAGTGGTTCTTC.

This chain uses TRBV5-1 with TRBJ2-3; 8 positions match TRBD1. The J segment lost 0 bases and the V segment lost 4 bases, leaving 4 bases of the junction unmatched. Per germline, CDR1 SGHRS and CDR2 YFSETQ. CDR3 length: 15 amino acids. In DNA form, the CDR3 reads TGCGCCAGCAGCAGGACAGGGATAAGCACAGATACGCAGTATTTT. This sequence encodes CASSRTGISTDTQYF.

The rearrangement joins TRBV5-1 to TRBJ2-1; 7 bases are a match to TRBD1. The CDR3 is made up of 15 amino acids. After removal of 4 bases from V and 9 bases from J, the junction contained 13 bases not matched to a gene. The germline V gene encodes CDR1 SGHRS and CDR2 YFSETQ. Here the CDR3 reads CASSTGTARTGEQFF. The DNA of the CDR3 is TGCGCCAGCAGCACAGGGACAGCCAGGACGGGTGAGCAGTTCTTC.

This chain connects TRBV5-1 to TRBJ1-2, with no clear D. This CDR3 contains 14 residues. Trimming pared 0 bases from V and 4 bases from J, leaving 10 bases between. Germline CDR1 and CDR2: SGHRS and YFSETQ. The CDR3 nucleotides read TGCGCCAGCAGCTTGGACGGCGGAATCTATGGCTACACCTTC. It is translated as CASSLDGGIYGYTF.

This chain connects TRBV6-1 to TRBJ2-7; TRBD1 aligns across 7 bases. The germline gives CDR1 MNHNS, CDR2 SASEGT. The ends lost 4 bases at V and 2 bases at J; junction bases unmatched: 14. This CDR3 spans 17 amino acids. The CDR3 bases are TGTGCCAGCAGTGCAGGAAAAATAGACAGGGTCCCCTACGAGCAGTACTTC. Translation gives CASSAGKIDRVPYEQYF.

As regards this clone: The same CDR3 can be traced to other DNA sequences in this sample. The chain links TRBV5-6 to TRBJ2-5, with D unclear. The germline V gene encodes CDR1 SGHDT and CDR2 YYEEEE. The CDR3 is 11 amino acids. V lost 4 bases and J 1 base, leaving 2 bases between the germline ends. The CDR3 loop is CASSRQETQYF. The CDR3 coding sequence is TGTGCCAGCAGCCGCCAAGAGACCCAGTACTTC. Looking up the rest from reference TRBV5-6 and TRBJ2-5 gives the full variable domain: DAGVTQSPTHLIKTRGQQVTLRCSPKSGHDTVSWYQQALGQGPQFIFQYYEEEERQRGNFPDRFSGHQFPNYSSELNVNALLLGDSALYLCASSRQETQYFGPGTRLLVL.

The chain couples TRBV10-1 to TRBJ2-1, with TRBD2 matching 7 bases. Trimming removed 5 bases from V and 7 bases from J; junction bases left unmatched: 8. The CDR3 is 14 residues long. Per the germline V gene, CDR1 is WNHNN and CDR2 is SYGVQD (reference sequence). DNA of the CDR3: TGCGCCAGCAGTCCATCGGACGGGGGGAATGAGCAGTTCTTC. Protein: CASSPSDGGNEQFF.

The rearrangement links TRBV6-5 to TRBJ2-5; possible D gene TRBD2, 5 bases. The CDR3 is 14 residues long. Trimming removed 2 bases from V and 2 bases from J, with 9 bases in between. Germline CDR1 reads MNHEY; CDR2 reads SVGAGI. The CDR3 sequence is CASSYERLQETQYF. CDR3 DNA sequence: TGTGCCAGCAGTTACGAGCGGTTGCAAGAGACCCAGTACTTC.

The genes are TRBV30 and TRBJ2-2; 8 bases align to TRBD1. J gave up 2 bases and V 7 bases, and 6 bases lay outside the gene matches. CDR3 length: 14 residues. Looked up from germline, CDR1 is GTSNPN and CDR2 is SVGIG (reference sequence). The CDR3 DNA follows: TGTGCCTCATGGACAGGGACAAACACCGGGGAGCTGTTTTTT. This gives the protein CASWTGTNTGELFF. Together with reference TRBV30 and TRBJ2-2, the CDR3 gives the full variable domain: SQTIHQWPATLVQPVGSPLSLECTVEGTSNPNLYWYRQAAGRGLQLLFYSVGIGQISSEVPQNLSASRPQDRQFILSSKKLLLSDSGFYLCASWTGTNTGELFFGEGSRLTVL.

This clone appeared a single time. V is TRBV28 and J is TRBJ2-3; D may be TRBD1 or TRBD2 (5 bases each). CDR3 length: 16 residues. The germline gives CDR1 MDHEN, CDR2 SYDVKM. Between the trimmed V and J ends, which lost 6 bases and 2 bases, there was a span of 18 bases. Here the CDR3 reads CASRDSRDLSTDTQYF. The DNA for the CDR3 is TGTGCCAGCAGAGACTCCCGGGACCTTTCCACAGATACGCAGTATTTT.

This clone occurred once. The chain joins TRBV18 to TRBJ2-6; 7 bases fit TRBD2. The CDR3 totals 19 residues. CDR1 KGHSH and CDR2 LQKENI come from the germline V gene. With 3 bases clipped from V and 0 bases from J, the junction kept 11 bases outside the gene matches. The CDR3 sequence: CASSPYGALAASGANVLTF. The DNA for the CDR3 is TGTGCCAGCTCACCTTACGGGGCTCTAGCGGCCTCTGGGGCCAACGTCCTGACTTTC. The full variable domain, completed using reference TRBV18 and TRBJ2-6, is NAGVMQNPRHLVRRRGQEARLRCSPMKGHSHVYWYRQLPEEGLKFMVYLQKENIIDESGMPKERFSAEFPKEGPSILRIQQVVRGDSAAYFCASSPYGALAASGANVLTFGAGSRLTVL.

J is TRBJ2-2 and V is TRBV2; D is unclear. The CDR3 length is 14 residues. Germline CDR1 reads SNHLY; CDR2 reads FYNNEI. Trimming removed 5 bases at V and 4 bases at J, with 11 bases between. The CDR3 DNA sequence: TGTGCCAGCAGTATCCTACAAAGCACCGGGGAGCTGTTTTTT. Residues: CASSILQSTGELFF.

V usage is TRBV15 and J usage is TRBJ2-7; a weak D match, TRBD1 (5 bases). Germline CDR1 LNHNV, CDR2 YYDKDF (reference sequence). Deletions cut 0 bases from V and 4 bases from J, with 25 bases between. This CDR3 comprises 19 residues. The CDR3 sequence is CATSRDTPLNRKLKYEQYF. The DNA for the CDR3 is TGTGCCACCAGCAGAGATACACCCCTTAACAGGAAGCTAAAGTACGAGCAGTACTTC.

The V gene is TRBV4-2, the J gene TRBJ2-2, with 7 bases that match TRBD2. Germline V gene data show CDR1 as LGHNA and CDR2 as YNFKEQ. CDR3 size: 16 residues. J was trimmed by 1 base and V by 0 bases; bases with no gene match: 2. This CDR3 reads CASSQEPSGNTGELFF. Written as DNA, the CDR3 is TGTGCCAGCAGCCAAGAGCCTAGCGGGAACACCGGGGAGCTGTTTTTT.

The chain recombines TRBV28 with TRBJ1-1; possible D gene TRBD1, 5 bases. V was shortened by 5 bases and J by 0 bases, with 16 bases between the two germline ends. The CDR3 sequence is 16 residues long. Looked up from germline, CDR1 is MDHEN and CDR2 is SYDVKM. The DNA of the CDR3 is TGTGCCAGCAGTCTCCTCCGTGGGGGAATGAACACTGAAGCTTTCTTT. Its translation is CASSLLRGGMNTEAFF. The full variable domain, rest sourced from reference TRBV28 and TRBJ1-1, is DVKVTQSSRYLVKRTGEKVFLECVQDMDHENMFWYRQDPGLGLRLIYFSYDVKMKEKGDIPEGYSVSREKKERFSLILESASTNQTSMYLCASSLLRGGMNTEAFFGQGTRLTVV.

Here the CDR3 DNA reads TGTGCCAGCACCAACCGTGGAGGGATGGAGGAGCAGTACTTC. It specifies CASTNRGGMEEQYF. The chain combines TRBV7-9 with TRBJ2-7; possible D gene TRBD2, 6 bases. The germline V and J ends were trimmed by 7 bases and 7 bases, with 20 bases remaining between them. Germline V gives CDR1 SEHNR, CDR2 FQNEAQ (reference sequence). CDR3 length: 14 amino acids.

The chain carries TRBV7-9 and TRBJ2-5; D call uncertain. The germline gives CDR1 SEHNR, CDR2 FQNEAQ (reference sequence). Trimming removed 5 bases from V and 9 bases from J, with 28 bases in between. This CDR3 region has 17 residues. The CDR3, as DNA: TGTGCCAGCAGCCCCCGTCTAGAACACCGATCTAGGGCGGCCCAGTACTTC. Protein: CASSPRLEHRSRAAQYF.

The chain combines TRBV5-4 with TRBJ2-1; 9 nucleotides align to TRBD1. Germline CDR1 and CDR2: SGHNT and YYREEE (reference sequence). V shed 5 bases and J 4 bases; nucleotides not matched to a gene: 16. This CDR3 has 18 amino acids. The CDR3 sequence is CASRGGQGGLAGYNEQFF. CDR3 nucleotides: TGTGCCAGCAGAGGGGGACAGGGAGGCCTGGCAGGGTACAATGAGCAGTTCTTC.

CDR3 bases: TGTGCCAGCAGTTTCTCCTGGATCTCTGGGGCCAACGTCCTGACTTTC. Its protein product is CASSFSWISGANVLTF. J is TRBJ2-6 and V is TRBV27; D unclear. CDR1 MNHEY and CDR2 SMNVEV come from the germline V gene (reference sequence). The CDR3 length is 16 residues. V was trimmed by 3 bases and J by 0 bases, leaving 9 bases between them.